Listed here are 18 T cell receptor beta chains from one sample, sequenced in a study of blood T cell repertoires in COVID-19. The table came from immunoSEQ multiplex PCR; TCRdb's copy has only in-frame clones and leaves some out. The sample shows 55,000 to 75,000 clones, roughly 91% of them seen only once. Sequencing was carried out using peripheral blood. These receptors were obtained from a man between 60 and 70 years old with acute or convalescent COVID-19.

The CDR3 reads CASSFYRGDYGGELFF. The CDR3 DNA is TGTGCCAGCAGCTTTTACAGGGGGGACTACGGCGGGGAGCTGTTTTTT. V gene TRBV9 combines with J gene TRBJ2-2; a weak D match, TRBD1 (8 bases). The CDR3 covers 16 residues. V lost 4 bases and J 7 bases, leaving 20 bases between the germline ends. Looked up from germline, CDR1 is SGDLS and CDR2 is YYNGEE.

The chain combines TRBV9 with TRBJ2-5; D may be TRBD1 (6 bases). V lost 2 bases to trimming and J lost 1 base, with 6 bases between them. This CDR3 region has 13 residues. Germline CDR1 SGDLS, CDR2 YYNGEE. The chain's CDR3 is CASSVDSQETQYF. CDR3 sequence (DNA): TGTGCCAGCAGCGTGGACAGCCAAGAGACCCAGTACTTC.

The sample holds a few counts of this clone. The chain couples TRBV5-1 to TRBJ1-5, with D possibly being TRBD1 (6 bases). Germline CDR1 SGHRS, CDR2 YFSETQ. The V and J ends lost 4 bases and 3 bases respectively, with 14 bases between them. This CDR3 has 15 amino acids. The CDR3 region has the DNA TGCGCCAGCAGCCCACGGGGGGGGCTCAATCAGCCCCAGCATTTT. Its protein is CASSPRGGLNQPQHF. The full variable domain, completed using reference TRBV5-1 and TRBJ1-5, is KAGVTQTPRYLIKTRGQQVTLSCSPISGHRSVSWYQQTPGQGLQFLFEYFSETQRNKGNFPGRFSGRQFSNSRSEMNVSTLELGDSALYLCASSPRGGLNQPQHFGDGTRLSIL.

The chain links TRBV12-3 or TRBV12-4 to TRBJ2-5; D perhaps matches TRBD2 (5 bases). V lost 7 bases, J lost 3 bases, and 9 bases lay in between. This CDR3 has 12 amino acids. Written as DNA, the CDR3 is TGTGCCAGCACCCTAGCTAAAGAGACCCAGTACTTC. Its translation: CASTLAKETQYF.

The chain links TRBV20-1 to TRBJ2-1; D remains unclear. Trimming took off 1 base at V and 10 bases at J, with 8 bases between the two ends. Germline CDR1 reads DFQATT; CDR2 reads SNEGSKA (reference sequence). This CDR3 has 11 amino acids. CDR3 region: CSARVAGEQFF. The CDR3 bases are TGCAGTGCTAGAGTGGCTGGCGAGCAGTTCTTC.

The chain is built from TRBV28 and TRBJ1-5; D is unresolved. The CDR3 sequence is 13 residues long. V was pared by 6 bases and J by 1 base, with 7 bases between. Germline values: CDR1 MDHEN, CDR2 SYDVKM. CDR3 sequence: CASRVRSNQPQHF. The CDR3 DNA is TGTGCCAGCAGGGTGCGAAGCAATCAGCCCCAGCATTTT. The full variable domain, rest sourced from reference TRBV28 and TRBJ1-5, is DVKVTQSSRYLVKRTGEKVFLECVQDMDHENMFWYRQDPGLGLRLIYFSYDVKMKEKGDIPEGYSVSREKKERFSLILESASTNQTSMYLCASRVRSNQPQHFGDGTRLSIL.

V is TRBV5-6 and J is TRBJ1-1; perhaps TRBD1 as D (6 bases). The germline gives CDR1 SGHDT, CDR2 YYEEEE. The CDR3 is 13 residues long. V was cut by 2 bases and J by 8 bases, with 13 bases left in between. The chain's CDR3 is CASSFTQGFEAFF. CDR3 coding DNA: TGTGCCAGCAGCTTCACACAGGGCTTCGAAGCTTTCTTT. Using reference TRBV5-6 and TRBJ1-1 for the parts outside the CDR3, the full variable domain is DAGVTQSPTHLIKTRGQQVTLRCSPKSGHDTVSWYQQALGQGPQFIFQYYEEEERQRGNFPDRFSGHQFPNYSSELNVNALLLGDSALYLCASSFTQGFEAFFGQGTRLTVV.

The CDR3 protein is CASSLTSGGSYEQYF. CDR3 DNA: TGTGCCAGCAGCCTAACTAGCGGGGGCTCCTACGAGCAGTACTTC. This sequence joins TRBV6-5 and TRBJ2-7, with 11 positions matching TRBD2. The CDR3 has 15 residues. V shed 6 bases, J shed 0 bases, and the junction held 4 bases outside the gene matches. The V gene's germline CDR1 is MNHEY and CDR2 SVGAGI.

In this sample, this clone turned up once. The chain recombines TRBV6-5 with TRBJ2-1; TRBD1 agrees at 8 bases. The CDR3 sequence is 14 residues long. In germline, CDR1 is MNHEY, CDR2 SVGAGI. Losses at the gene ends were 3 bases for V and 6 bases for J; bases not matched to a gene: 4. The CDR3 nucleotides are TGTGCCAGCAGTTATCAGGGGGCAGTCAATGAGCAGTTCTTC. It is translated as CASSYQGAVNEQFF.

The CDR3 sequence is CASKNREGDQPQHF. The CDR3 DNA reads as TGTGCCAGCAAGAACAGGGAAGGGGATCAGCCCCAGCATTTT. The chain recombines TRBV6-5 with TRBJ1-5, with D possibly being TRBD1 (6 bases). V was cut by 7 bases and J by 5 bases, with 15 bases left in between. Germline V CDR1 and CDR2: MNHEY, SVGAGI. This CDR3 comprises 14 residues.

This clone was counted a single time. The genes are TRBV3-1 (or the pseudogene TRBV3-2) and TRBJ2-7; 8 bases map to TRBD2. There are 15 residues in the CDR3. Germline V gene data show CDR1 as LGHDT and CDR2 as YNNKEL (reference sequence). The ends lost 4 bases at V and 7 bases at J; junction bases unmatched: 12. In nucleotides, the CDR3 is TGTGCCAGCAGCCCCGCGGCGGGGGGAGCCGAAGAGCAGTACTTC. It is translated as CASSPAAGGAEEQYF.

The chain employs TRBV12-5 and TRBJ2-7; 8 nucleotides match TRBD1. V lost 2 bases to trimming and J lost 4 bases; unmatched junction nucleotides: 13. CDR1 and CDR2 from the germline V gene are LGHNT and FRNRAP. There are 17 residues in the CDR3. CDR3 residues: CASGLSTGTGSDYEQYF. The DNA of the CDR3 is TGTGCTAGTGGTTTGTCAACCGGGACAGGCTCGGATTACGAGCAGTACTTC.

This clone turned up a few times. The V and J genes are TRBV2 and TRBJ1-1; TRBD1 is a possible D gene (6 bases). The CDR3 runs to 16 residues. Germline loops: CDR1 SNHLY, CDR2 FYNNEI. Trimming removed 0 bases at V and 0 bases at J, with 11 bases between. CDR3 loop: CASSEAGQFLNTEAFF. The CDR3 nucleotides are TGTGCCAGCAGTGAAGCAGGACAGTTTCTGAACACTGAAGCTTTCTTT. The full variable domain, in which reference TRBV2 and TRBJ1-1 provide the parts outside the CDR3, is EPEVTQTPSHQVTQMGQEVILRCVPISNHLYFYWYRQILGQKVEFLVSFYNNEISEKSEIFDDQFSVERPDGSNFTLKIRSTKLEDSAMYFCASSEAGQFLNTEAFFGQGTRLTVV.

This chain uses TRBV27 with TRBJ2-7, with D tentatively TRBD1 (5 bases). This CDR3 spans 15 amino acids. Trimming left V 2 bases short and J 6 bases short, with 17 bases between. Germline-derived CDR1 and CDR2 are MNHEY and SMNVEV (reference sequence). Here the CDR3 DNA reads TGTGCCAGCAGTTTACTTGGCCAGGGAACCCTCGAGCAGTACTTC. Residues: CASSLLGQGTLEQYF.

The chain employs TRBV4-1 and TRBJ1-2; D might be TRBD1 (6 bases). Germline assignment: CDR1 MGHRA and CDR2 YSYEKL. The CDR3 extends over 16 amino acids. Trimming cost V 1 base and J 2 bases, with 14 bases left between them. CDR3 bases: TGCGCCAGCAGCCAAGGGATTCGGGGGGCAAACTATGGCTACACCTTC. It specifies CASSQGIRGANYGYTF.

This chain connects TRBV24-1 to TRBJ2-5; perhaps TRBD2 as D (7 bases). The CDR3 has 15 amino acids. Germline V gives CDR1 KGHDR, CDR2 SFDVKD. The ends were cut back, 0 bases at V and 2 bases at J, with 9 bases in the middle. The chain's CDR3 is CATSDLRGGQETQYF. The CDR3 DNA sequence: TGTGCCACCAGTGATTTGAGGGGGGGGCAAGAGACCCAGTACTTC.

This rearrangement joins TRBV28 to TRBJ1-1, with 10 bases matching TRBD1. After removal of 11 bases from V and 5 bases from J, the junction contained 8 bases not matched to a gene. The CDR3 contains 13 residues. The germline CDR1 and CDR2 sequences are MDHEN and SYDVKM. The CDR3 bases are TGTGCCGGACAACGGGACAGGGGAACTGAAGCTTTCTTT. As protein: CAGQRDRGTEAFF.

The V call is TRBV7-2, the J call TRBJ1-1; the D gene is possibly TRBD1 (5 bases). The germline V and J ends were trimmed by 3 bases and 5 bases, with 10 bases remaining between them. This CDR3 is built from 13 residues. Germline lookup yields CDR1 SGHTA and CDR2 FQGNSA. The CDR3 loop reads CASSLVAGTEAFF. CDR3 bases: TGTGCCAGCAGCTTGGTGGCAGGGACTGAAGCTTTCTTT.